The next 16 T cell receptor beta chains were all read from a single sample in a study of CD8 T cells in Susac syndrome. RNA amounts of about 0.5 to 1 ug underwent reverse transcription with random hexamers. MiXCR, applied by TCRdb to the immunoSEQ multiplex PCR reads, yields one record per CDR3 protein. The table includes roughly 200,000 distinct CDR3 sequences, about 95% detected once. Sequencing was done on a sample of CD4+ T cells from PBMCs. These receptors came from a human donor in good health.

This chain connects TRBV2 to TRBJ2-2; 9 nucleotides align to TRBD2. The CDR3 loop spans 15 amino acids. CDR1 is SNHLY and CDR2 is FYNNEI in the germline V gene. Trimming removed 8 bases from V and 4 bases from J; junction bases left unmatched: 8. DNA of the CDR3: TGTGCCAGCGCGGGGACTAGCCCGGGCACCGGGGAGCTGTTTTTT. It translates to CASAGTSPGTGELFF.

This chain joins TRBV30 and TRBJ2-7; D gene uncertain. V was trimmed by 0 bases and J by 6 bases, leaving 12 bases between them. The germline V gene has CDR1 GTSNPN and CDR2 SVGIG (reference sequence). The CDR3 totals 13 residues. CDR3: CAWSVRVAAEQYV. The CDR3 DNA follows: TGTGCCTGGAGTGTTCGGGTTGCTGCCGAGCAGTACGTC.

The rearrangement uses TRBV20-1 and TRBJ1-2; maybe TRBD1 (6 bases). The CDR3 has 13 residues. Trimming left V 0 bases short and J 2 bases short, with 7 bases between. The germline V gene has CDR1 DFQATT and CDR2 SNEGSKA (reference sequence). In DNA form, the CDR3 reads TGCAGTGCTAGAGAGCAGGGGAACTATGGCTACACCTTC. It translates to CSAREQGNYGYTF.

This clonotype was picked up one time. V is TRBV5-1 and J is TRBJ2-3; 7 bases are a match to TRBD2. Germline CDR1 reads SGHRS; CDR2 reads YFSETQ. The CDR3 has 16 residues. Unmatched junction bases numbered 4, after V lost 0 bases and J lost 0 bases. The CDR3 DNA is TGCGCCAGCAGCTTGGGACTAGCTGCTAGCACAGATACGCAGTATTTT. It is translated as CASSLGLAASTDTQYF.

This clonotype was counted between two and nine times. The chain couples TRBV24-1 to TRBJ2-6, with a possible D match to TRBD1 (5 bases). Trimming removed 5 bases from V and 0 bases from J, with 13 bases in between. Germline V gene sequence: CDR1 KGHDR, CDR2 SFDVKD. The CDR3 length is 17 residues. The CDR3 protein is CATSAPTGNSGANVLTF. The CDR3 coding sequence is TGTGCCACCAGTGCACCAACAGGAAACTCTGGGGCCAACGTCCTGACTTTC.

V is TRBV14 and J is TRBJ2-7; D may match TRBD1 or TRBD2 (5 bases each). The CDR3 totals 12 residues. Per germline, CDR1 SGHDN and CDR2 FVKESK. V lost 4 bases and J 6 bases, leaving 10 bases between the germline ends. The CDR3 nucleotides read TGTGCCAGCAGCCCGGGGCCATTCGAGCAGTACTTC. Protein sequence: CASSPGPFEQYF.

The J gene is TRBJ1-2, the V gene TRBV29-1; D gene uncertain. V was pared by 6 bases and J by 2 bases, with 19 bases between. CDR3 size: 15 residues. In germline, CDR1 is SQVTM, CDR2 ANQGSEA. In DNA, the CDR3 is TGCAGCGTGTCAGGCCGAGTACGGGAGAACTATGGCTACACCTTC. Translation: CSVSGRVRENYGYTF.

The V and J genes are TRBV7-2 and TRBJ2-1, with 11 bases lining up with TRBD2. Germline CDR1 SGHTA, CDR2 FQGNSA. The CDR3 contains 14 residues. Germline trimming cut 4 bases from V and 10 bases from J; bases unmatched to any gene: 6. CDR3 sequence reads: CASSSTLAGGEQFF. In nucleotides, the CDR3 is TGTGCCAGCAGCTCTACGCTAGCGGGAGGAGAGCAGTTCTTC.

The V and J genes are TRBV20-1 and TRBJ1-2; D unclear. The CDR3 sequence is 13 residues long. Between the trimmed V and J ends, which lost 3 bases and 3 bases, there was a span of 11 bases. The germline V gene encodes CDR1 DFQATT and CDR2 SNEGSKA (reference sequence). CDR3 protein: CSARDGRDYGYTF. DNA of the CDR3: TGCAGTGCTAGGGACGGAAGGGACTATGGCTACACCTTC.

The V and J genes are TRBV29-1 and TRBJ2-6, with TRBD1 matching over 11 bases. V shed 6 bases, J shed 0 bases, and the junction held 7 bases outside the gene matches. The CDR3 contains 17 residues. Germline V gene lookup returns CDR1 SQVTM and CDR2 ANQGSEA. CDR3 sequence (DNA): TGCAGCGTCCTTGGGGGGACAGGGGGCTCTGGGGCCAACGTCCTGACTTTC. This sequence encodes CSVLGGTGGSGANVLTF.

The rearrangement uses TRBV29-1 and TRBJ1-4; TRBD1 aligns across 7 bases. The CDR3 runs 12 residues. Germline CDR1 is SQVTM and CDR2 is ANQGSEA. Losses at the gene ends were 3 bases for V and 7 bases for J; bases not matched to a gene: 2. CDR3 region: CSVDRGSEKLFF. As DNA, the CDR3 is TGCAGCGTTGACAGGGGGAGTGAAAAACTGTTTTTT.

The chain carries TRBV12-3 or TRBV12-4 and TRBJ2-5; 10 bases match TRBD1. CDR3 length: 13 residues. Germline trimming cut 5 bases from V and 13 bases from J; bases unmatched to any gene: 10. CDR3 coding DNA: TGTGCCAGCAGTCCAACGGCCCGGGACAGGGGGTACTTC. Residues: CASSPTARDRGYF.

The genes are TRBV29-1 and TRBJ2-1, with D possibly being TRBD2 (5 bases). Germline V gene lookup returns CDR1 SQVTM and CDR2 ANQGSEA. V was clipped by 5 bases and J by 0 bases, with 8 bases between them. CDR3 length: 13 residues. The CDR3 DNA follows: TGCAGCGTTCAGAGGGACTCCTACAATGAGCAGTTCTTC. Translation: CSVQRDSYNEQFF.

The sample holds a few counts of this clonotype. This sequence joins TRBV19 and TRBJ1-2, with D possibly matching TRBD1 (5 bases). This CDR3 is 13 amino acids long. Per the germline V gene, CDR1 is LNHDA and CDR2 is SQIVND (reference sequence). V lost 5 bases and J 0 bases, leaving 7 bases between the germline ends. The DNA of the CDR3 is TGTGCCAGTAGTCCAGGGACTAACTATGGCTACACCTTC. This translates into CASSPGTNYGYTF.

The genes are TRBV11-2 and TRBJ2-7; D gene uncertain. The germline V and J ends were trimmed by 8 bases and 4 bases, with 12 bases remaining between them. Germline V lookup: CDR1 SGHAT, CDR2 FQNNGV. CDR3 length: 12 residues. CDR3 region: CASQLLGYEQYF. DNA for the CDR3: TGTGCCAGCCAATTATTGGGTTACGAGCAGTACTTC.

This chain links TRBV7-2 with TRBJ1-6, with 9 bases identical to TRBD1. The V gene's germline CDR1 is SGHTA and CDR2 FQGNSA. V was pared by 5 bases and J by 9 bases, with 8 bases of the junction left unmatched. The length of the CDR3 is 15 residues. The CDR3 region is CASSRLTGGGSPLHF. DNA of the CDR3: TGTGCCAGCAGCCGACTCACAGGGGGCGGTTCACCCCTCCACTTT.